These 12 T cell receptor beta chains came from one sample sequenced in a study of early T cells in non-severe SARS-CoV-2 infection (dated by TCRdb to the early 2020s). Libraries came from 5' RACE. TCRdb shows the sequencer as NextSeq 500. TCRdb took the public reads, trimmed them with fastp at Q25, ran MiXCR for clone calling and kept in-frame beta chains. Rows are combined by CDR3 protein, so each entry shows the most common genes and DNA. The sample yields tens of thousands of distinct CDR3 sequences; around 12% were counted once. 2.5% to 3% of the sample is in the top ten clones. The material sequenced was whole blood, taken at baseline. The origin of the receptors is an adult who was a healthcare worker with PCR-confirmed SARS-CoV-2 infection or an uninfected control (not recorded which).

The rearrangement links TRBV13 to TRBJ2-3; D tentatively fits TRBD1 or TRBD2 (5 bases each). Looked up from germline, CDR1 is PRHDT and CDR2 is FYEKMQ (reference sequence). The CDR3 is made up of 13 amino acids. Trimming left V 7 bases short and J 3 bases short, with 11 bases between. The CDR3 loop reads CASTGRWTDTQYF. The CDR3 DNA reads TGTGCCAGCACAGGGAGATGGACAGATACGCAGTATTTT.

This clonotype was seen at least ten times. The chain couples TRBV21-1 to TRBJ2-3. TRBV21-1 is a known pseudogene. The CDR3 is 13 residues long. CDR3 coding DNA: TGTGCCAGCAGCAAATCAACCACAGATACGCAGTATTTT. Encoded protein: CASSKSTTDTQYF.

There are a few counts of this clonotype. The chain is built from TRBV10-1 and TRBJ2-2; tentatively, D is TRBD1 or TRBD2 (5 bases each). In germline, CDR1 is WNHNN, CDR2 SYGVQD (reference sequence). V lost 5 bases and J 0 bases, leaving 10 bases between the germline ends. This CDR3 has 15 residues. The CDR3 region is CASSPGTANTGELFF. The CDR3 DNA sequence: TGCGCCAGCAGTCCCGGGACGGCGAACACCGGGGAGCTGTTTTTT.

The gene calls are TRBV28 and TRBJ1-2; D is perhaps TRBD1 (6 bases). Trimming removed 6 bases from V and 9 bases from J, with 23 bases in between. The CDR3 is 15 residues long. Germline-derived CDR1 and CDR2 are MDHEN and SYDVKM. Written as DNA, the CDR3 is TGTGCCAGCAGCCCGTCTCAGGGGAAGGGCCTGAGCTACACCTTC. This sequence encodes CASSPSQGKGLSYTF.

The chain couples TRBV7-2 to TRBJ2-7, with unresolved D. The CDR3 sequence is 14 residues long. Germline assignment: CDR1 SGHTA and CDR2 FQGNSA. The V and J ends lost 3 bases and 6 bases respectively, with 15 bases between them. CDR3: CASSFIGELSEQYF. CDR3 bases: TGTGCCAGCAGCTTTATTGGAGAGTTGAGCGAGCAGTACTTC.

This chain joins TRBV2 and TRBJ1-1, with TRBD1 matching 10 bases. V lost 6 bases and J lost 3; bases outside the gene matches: 7. This CDR3 has 15 residues. CDR1 and CDR2 from the germline V gene are SNHLY and FYNNEI. CDR3 sequence reads: CASRPEGQGYTEAFF. CDR3 nucleotides: TGTGCCAGCAGGCCCGAGGGACAGGGGTACACTGAAGCTTTCTTT.

This clonotype was observed a handful of times. The chain has TRBV4-2 and TRBJ2-3; 7 bases are shared with TRBD1. This CDR3 region has 16 residues. The junction had 14 bases not matched to a gene; V was cut back by 2 bases and J by 9 bases. Germline CDR1 and CDR2: LGHNA and YNFKEQ. The CDR3: CASSQPGDSKQRTQYF. Here the CDR3 DNA reads TGTGCCAGCAGCCAACCAGGGGACAGCAAGCAAAGAACGCAGTATTTT.

The rearrangement joins TRBV7-2 to TRBJ2-7, with 8 nucleotides matching TRBD1. This CDR3 has 14 amino acids. Looked up from germline, CDR1 is SGHTA and CDR2 is FQGNSA. V gave up 5 bases and J gave up 7 bases; unmatched junction bases: 10. As DNA, the CDR3 is TGTGCCAGCAGCCAGGCTCAGGGGGCCTGGGAGCAGTACTTC. Its translation: CASSQAQGAWEQYF.

This rearrangement joins TRBV2 to TRBJ1-6; unclear D gene. Germline V gives CDR1 SNHLY, CDR2 FYNNEI. V gave up 8 bases and J gave up 7 bases, with 15 bases separating them. This CDR3 is 14 amino acids long. The CDR3 region is CASARQEVNSPLHF. DNA of the CDR3: TGTGCCAGCGCGAGGCAGGAGGTCAATTCACCCCTCCACTTT.

V usage is TRBV5-6 and J usage is TRBJ2-1; 7 nucleotides match TRBD2. V trimming: 0 bases; J trimming: 9 bases; junction bases outside the gene matches: 15. Germline V CDR1 and CDR2: SGHDT, YYEEEE. The CDR3 spans 17 residues. The CDR3 sequence: CASSLDRGNLPGGEQFF. The DNA of the CDR3 is TGTGCCAGCAGCTTGGATCGGGGAAACCTTCCGGGGGGTGAGCAGTTCTTC.

The chain employs TRBV29-1 and TRBJ2-3; D is ambiguous. V lost 6 bases to trimming and J lost 2 bases, with 6 bases between them. This CDR3 is built from 11 residues. The V gene's germline CDR1 is SQVTM and CDR2 ANQGSEA. The CDR3 bases are TGCAGCGTCGGCCCCACAGATACGCAGTATTTT. It codes for CSVGPTDTQYF.

The chain joins TRBV11-2 to TRBJ1-3, with a tentative D call TRBD1 (5 bases). Per germline, CDR1 SGHAT and CDR2 FQNNGV. The CDR3 sequence is 14 residues long. Trimming took off 2 bases at V and 4 bases at J, with 9 bases between the two ends. DNA of the CDR3: TGTGCCAGCAGCTTATCAGGGCGCGGAAACACCATATATTTT. Translating gives CASSLSGRGNTIYF.